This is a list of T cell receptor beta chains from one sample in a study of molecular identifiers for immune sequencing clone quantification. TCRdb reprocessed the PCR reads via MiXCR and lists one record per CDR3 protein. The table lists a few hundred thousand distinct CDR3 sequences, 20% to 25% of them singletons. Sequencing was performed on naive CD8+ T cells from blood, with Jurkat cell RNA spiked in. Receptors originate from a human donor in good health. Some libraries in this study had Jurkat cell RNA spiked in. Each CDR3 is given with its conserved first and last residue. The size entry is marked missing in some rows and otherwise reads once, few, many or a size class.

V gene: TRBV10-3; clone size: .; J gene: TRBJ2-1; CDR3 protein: CAIHEGTGGVYEQFF
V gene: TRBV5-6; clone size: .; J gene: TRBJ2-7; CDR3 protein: CASSLPEGLKNEQYF
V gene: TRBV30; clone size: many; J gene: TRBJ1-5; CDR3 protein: CAWSVGPGGGNQPQHF
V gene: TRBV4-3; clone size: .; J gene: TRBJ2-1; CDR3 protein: CASSPGAQVVNEQFF
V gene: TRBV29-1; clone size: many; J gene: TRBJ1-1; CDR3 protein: CSVADMDMNTEAFF
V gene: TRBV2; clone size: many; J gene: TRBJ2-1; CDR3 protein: CASSENLVAGNEQFF
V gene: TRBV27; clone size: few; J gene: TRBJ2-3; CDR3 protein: CASSFGGMSTDTQYF
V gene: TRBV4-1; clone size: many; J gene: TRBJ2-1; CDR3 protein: CASSQDGGNEQFF
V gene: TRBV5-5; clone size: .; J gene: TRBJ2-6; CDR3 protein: CASSWSSFSGANVLTF
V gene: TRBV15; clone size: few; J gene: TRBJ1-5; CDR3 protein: CATTARRNQPQHF
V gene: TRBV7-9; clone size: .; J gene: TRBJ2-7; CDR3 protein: CASSLATTGVYEQYF
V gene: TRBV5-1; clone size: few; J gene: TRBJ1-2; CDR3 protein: CASRRGDLEISNYGYTF
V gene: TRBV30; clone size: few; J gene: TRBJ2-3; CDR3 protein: CAWSGGSGTDTQCF
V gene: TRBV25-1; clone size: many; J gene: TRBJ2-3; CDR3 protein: CASSAPLSSGRAADTQYF
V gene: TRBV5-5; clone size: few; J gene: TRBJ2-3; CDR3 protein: CASSLLSGGATDTQYF
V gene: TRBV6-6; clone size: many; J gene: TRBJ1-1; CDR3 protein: CASSYPLGRDEAFF
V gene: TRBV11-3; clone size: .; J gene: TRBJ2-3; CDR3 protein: CASSVGLGGTDTQYF
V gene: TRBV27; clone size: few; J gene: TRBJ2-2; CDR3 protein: CASKPGTGELFF
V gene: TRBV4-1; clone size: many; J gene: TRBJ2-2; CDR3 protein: CASSQEVRASGDKLFF
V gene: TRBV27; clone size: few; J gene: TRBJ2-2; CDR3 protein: CASSFIAGVGTGELFF
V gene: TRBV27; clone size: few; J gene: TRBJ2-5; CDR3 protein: CASSSTVANIVTQYF
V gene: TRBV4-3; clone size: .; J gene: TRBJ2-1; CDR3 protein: CASSQGISANGQFF
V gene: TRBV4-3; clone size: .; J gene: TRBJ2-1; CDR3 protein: CASSQDPPSGLATDEQFF
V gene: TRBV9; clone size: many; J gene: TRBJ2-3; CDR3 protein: CASSARQGASTDTQYF
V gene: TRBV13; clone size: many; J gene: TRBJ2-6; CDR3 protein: CASSFPVRGANVLTF
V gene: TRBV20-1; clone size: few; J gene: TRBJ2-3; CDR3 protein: CSAYRQGTSTDTQYF
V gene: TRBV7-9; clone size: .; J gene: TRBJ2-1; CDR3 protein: CASSPKRLAVGSYNEQFF
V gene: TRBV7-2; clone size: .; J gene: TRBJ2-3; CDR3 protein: CASSGAGTQYF
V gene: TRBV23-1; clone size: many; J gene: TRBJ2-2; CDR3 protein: CASSRRTGDTGELFF
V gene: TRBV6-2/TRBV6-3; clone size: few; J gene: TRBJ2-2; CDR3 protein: CASSYSYPLDTTNTGELFF
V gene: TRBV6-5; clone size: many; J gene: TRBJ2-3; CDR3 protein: CASSLPGTGGSTDTQYF
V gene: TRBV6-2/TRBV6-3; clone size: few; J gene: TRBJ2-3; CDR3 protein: CASSYAMSTDTQYF
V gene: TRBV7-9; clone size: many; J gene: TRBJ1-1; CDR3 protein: CASSSSTEAFF
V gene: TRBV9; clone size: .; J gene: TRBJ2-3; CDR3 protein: CASSGLTGTSTDTQYF
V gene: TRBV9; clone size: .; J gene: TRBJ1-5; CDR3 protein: CASSAGPTGNRPQHF
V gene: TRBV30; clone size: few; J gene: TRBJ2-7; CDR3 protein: CAWSTWSGGHEQYF
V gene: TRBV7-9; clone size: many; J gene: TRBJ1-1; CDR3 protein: CASSGAGTEAFF
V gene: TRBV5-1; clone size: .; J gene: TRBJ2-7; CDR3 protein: CASSLPLGQKNYEQYF
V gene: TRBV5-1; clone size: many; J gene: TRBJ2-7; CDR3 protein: CASSLDNFYEQYF
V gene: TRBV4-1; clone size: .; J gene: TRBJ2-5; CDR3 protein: CASSQAPTGLGGTQETQYF
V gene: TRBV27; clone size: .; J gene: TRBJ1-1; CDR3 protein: CASKERVNTEAFF
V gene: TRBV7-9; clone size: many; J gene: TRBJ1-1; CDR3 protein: CASSIPLQGGRREAFF